The 24 T cell receptor beta chains below were found in one sample sequenced in a study of blood T cell repertoires in COVID-19. Method: immunoSEQ multiplex PCR; TCRdb's copy keeps in-frame clones and lacks some. Of hundreds of thousands of clones listed, around 90% were seen once; the top ten hold roughly 0.87%. Sequencing was done on a sample of peripheral blood. Receptors were obtained from a man aged 18 to 30 with COVID-19, enrolled during active disease.

The rearrangement uses TRBV24-1 and TRBJ2-1; the match to TRBD2 covers 13 bases. Germline V gene sequence: CDR1 KGHDR, CDR2 SFDVKD. The CDR3 spans 18 residues. Trimming removed 4 bases from V and 1 base from J; junction bases left unmatched: 6. In DNA form, the CDR3 reads TGTGCCACCAGTGACTCGGGACTAGCGGGGCTTTCCTACAATGAGCAGTTCTTC. Its translation: CATSDSGLAGLSYNEQFF.

Details on this clone: Other DNA variants within this sample encode the same CDR3. The CDR3 DNA is TGTGCCAGCAGCGGACAGGGATACACTGAAGCTTTCTTT. Translation gives CASSGQGYTEAFF. The genes are TRBV2 and TRBJ1-1; TRBD1 matches at 8 bases. Germline loops: CDR1 SNHLY, CDR2 FYNNEI. Trimming took 6 bases from V and 3 from J; bases not matched to a gene: 3. This CDR3 comprises 13 residues.

The chain joins TRBV7-9 to TRBJ2-1; 8 nucleotides line up with TRBD1. The V segment lost 3 bases and the J segment 9 bases; nucleotides outside the gene matches: 7. CDR1 SEHNR and CDR2 FQNEAQ come from the germline V gene (reference sequence). This CDR3 region has 14 residues. CDR3 sequence (DNA): TGTGCCAGCAGCTTCGGCAGGGGGCCGGTTGAGCAGTTCTTC. It codes for CASSFGRGPVEQFF.

With respect to this clone: The same CDR3 arises from other DNA sequences in this sample as well. The rearrangement joins TRBV24-1 to TRBJ2-1; 11 nucleotides line up with TRBD1. Germline CDR1 reads KGHDR; CDR2 reads SFDVKD. V was clipped by 4 bases and J by 4 bases; unmatched bases: 5. The CDR3 loop spans 16 amino acids. The CDR3 DNA sequence: TGTGCCACCAGTGACCCGGGACAGGGGGGATACAATGAGCAGTTCTTC. Translating it yields CATSDPGQGGYNEQFF.

The J gene is TRBJ2-1, the V gene TRBV24-1, with D unresolved. The germline gives CDR1 KGHDR, CDR2 SFDVKD. Trimming left V 3 bases short and J 5 bases short, with 10 bases between. CDR3 size: 14 residues. Here the CDR3 reads CATSDPLSNNEQFF. DNA of the CDR3: TGTGCCACCAGTGATCCCCTAAGTAACAATGAGCAGTTCTTC.

This clone appeared once. The rearrangement uses TRBV10-3 and TRBJ2-6, with TRBD2 identical over 8 bases. The CDR3 has 18 residues. Germline V lookup: CDR1 ENHRY, CDR2 SYGVKD. Trimming cost V 1 base and J 2 bases; bases outside gene matches: 7. CDR3 sequence (DNA): TGTGCCATCAGTGAGTTGTCACTAGCGGAAACTGGGGCCAACGTCCTGACTTTC. It translates to CAISELSLAETGANVLTF.

The chain recombines TRBV3-1 (or the pseudogene TRBV3-2) with TRBJ1-1; the D is unclear. CDR3 size: 14 residues. Between the trimmed V and J ends, which lost 5 bases and 1 base, there was a span of 11 bases. Germline assignment: CDR1 LGHDT and CDR2 YNNKEL (reference sequence). The CDR3 region has the DNA TGTGCCAGCAGCTTCAAAACAGCGAACACTGAAGCTTTCTTT. This sequence encodes CASSFKTANTEAFF.

The rearrangement uses TRBV15 and TRBJ1-4, with D maybe TRBD1 (5 bases). The V end lost 0 bases, the J end lost 12 bases, and 26 bases lay between the germline ends. The CDR3 length is 18 residues. The germline gives CDR1 LNHNV, CDR2 YYDKDF (reference sequence). The CDR3 is CATSRDRGLYQGEVELFF. CDR3 sequence (DNA): TGTGCCACCAGCAGAGATCGGGGGTTGTATCAGGGTGAGGTGGAACTGTTTTTT.

V usage is TRBV24-1 and J usage is TRBJ2-7; D is possibly TRBD1 (6 bases). The CDR3 contains 14 residues. The V gene lost 4 bases and the J gene lost 10 bases, with 19 bases spanning the gap. The V gene's germline CDR1 is KGHDR and CDR2 SFDVKD. CDR3 DNA sequence: TGTGCCACCAGTGACCCATGGACAGATTCAATACAGTACTTC. Protein: CATSDPWTDSIQYF.

Of note for this clone: The same CDR3 also results from other DNA sequences found in this sample. As DNA, the CDR3 is TGTGCCAGCAGTCGGGACTGGAACACCGGGGAGCTGTTTTTT. Translated, it gives CASSRDWNTGELFF. V and J are TRBV6-5 and TRBJ2-2; D might be TRBD2 (6 bases). Germline-derived CDR1 and CDR2 are MNHEY and SVGAGI. V lost 5 bases and J 1 base, leaving 8 bases between the germline ends. The CDR3 contains 14 residues.

The table lists this clone with a few counts. The J gene is TRBJ2-1, the V gene TRBV11-3, with 14 bases lining up with TRBD2. V shed 5 bases, J shed 8 bases, and the junction held 5 bases outside the gene matches. Germline V gives CDR1 SGHNT, CDR2 YENEEA. The CDR3 sequence is 15 residues long. The CDR3 sequence: CASSQTSGGEDEQFF. The CDR3 coding sequence is TGTGCCAGCAGCCAGACTAGCGGGGGGGAGGATGAGCAGTTCTTC.

The chain joins TRBV5-1 to TRBJ2-5; no clear D gene. CDR1 is SGHRS and CDR2 is YFSETQ in the germline V gene. Trimming removed 2 bases from V and 2 bases from J, with 7 bases in between. The length of the CDR3 is 13 residues. CDR3 DNA: TGCGCCAGCAGCTTTGAGCCACAAGAGACCCAGTACTTC. It codes for CASSFEPQETQYF.

The chain joins TRBV19 to TRBJ2-2; TRBD1 matches 8 bases. With 5 bases clipped from V and 3 bases from J, the junction kept 8 bases outside the gene matches. CDR3 length: 16 amino acids. Per the germline V gene, CDR1 is LNHDA and CDR2 is SQIVND (reference sequence). This CDR3 reads CASSGGTGRYTGELFF. CDR3 nucleotide sequence: TGTGCCAGTAGTGGGGGGACAGGACGTTACACCGGGGAGCTGTTTTTT.

The DNA for the CDR3 is TGTGCCAGCAGCATCGAACAGGGGGCTGGGTACACAGATACGCAGTATTTT. It yields the protein CASSIEQGAGYTDTQYF. The chain joins TRBV5-6 to TRBJ2-3; 9 bases line up with TRBD1. The junction had 11 bases not matched to a gene; V was cut back by 4 bases and J by 2 bases. CDR3 size: 17 residues. The V gene's germline CDR1 is SGHDT and CDR2 YYEEEE.

V gene TRBV9 combines with J gene TRBJ2-1; the D is unclear. CDR3 size: 15 residues. The germline V gene encodes CDR1 SGDLS and CDR2 YYNGEE. Trimming left V 0 bases short and J 3 bases short, with 10 bases between. The CDR3 region is CASSVDGFLYNEQFF. In DNA, the CDR3 is TGTGCCAGCAGCGTAGACGGGTTTCTCTACAATGAGCAGTTCTTC.

The gene calls are TRBV7-2 and TRBJ2-2; 8 bases align to TRBD1. This CDR3 contains 15 residues. CDR1 and CDR2 (germline): SGHTA, FQGNSA. V shed 6 bases and J 3 bases; nucleotides not matched to a gene: 6. The CDR3 nucleotides read TGTGCCAGCAGACTTGGACAGGGTCACACCGGGGAGCTGTTTTTT. Its translation: CASRLGQGHTGELFF.

CDR3 coding DNA: TGTGCCAGCAGCAACAGGGTAGGAGAAAAACTGTTTTTT. It is translated as CASSNRVGEKLFF. The V and J genes are TRBV6-5 and TRBJ1-4; D perhaps matches TRBD1 (6 bases). There are 13 residues in the CDR3. Germline CDR1 is MNHEY and CDR2 is SVGAGI. Between the trimmed V and J ends, which lost 6 bases and 8 bases, there was a span of 13 bases.

This chain joins TRBV30 and TRBJ2-2; 10 bases agree with TRBD2. Germline V CDR1 and CDR2: GTSNPN, SVGIG (reference sequence). The CDR3 is 14 residues long. The junction had 4 bases not matched to a gene; V was cut back by 5 bases and J by 4 bases. In nucleotides, the CDR3 is TGTGCCTGGGCTAGCGGGAGAGGCACCGGGGAGCTGTTTTTT. Its translation is CAWASGRGTGELFF.

This clone was found a few times. V is TRBV2 and J is TRBJ2-1; D may be TRBD1 (6 bases). Germline-derived CDR1 and CDR2 are SNHLY and FYNNEI. The CDR3 consists of 14 residues. The ends were cut back, 3 bases at V and 8 bases at J, with 14 bases in the middle. CDR3 in amino acids: CASSDLQGWDEQFF. The CDR3 DNA follows: TGTGCCAGCAGTGATTTACAGGGTTGGGATGAGCAGTTCTTC. The whole variable domain, filled in from reference TRBV2 and TRBJ2-1, reads EPEVTQTPSHQVTQMGQEVILRCVPISNHLYFYWYRQILGQKVEFLVSFYNNEISEKSEIFDDQFSVERPDGSNFTLKIRSTKLEDSAMYFCASSDLQGWDEQFFGPGTRLTVL.

In the case of this clone: The sample contains more than one DNA sequence encoding this CDR3. The chain carries TRBV5-1 and TRBJ2-7, with 11 bases fitting TRBD2. CDR1 SGHRS and CDR2 YFSETQ come from the germline V gene. V lost 0 bases and J lost 2; bases outside the gene matches: 4. The CDR3 length is 16 residues. The CDR3 region has the DNA TGCGCCAGCAGCTTGGCCGGGACTAGCGGAACCTACGAGCAGTACTTC. It is translated as CASSLAGTSGTYEQYF.

This chain links TRBV11-1 with TRBJ1-2; TRBD1 might be the D (6 bases). Trimming took off 5 bases at V and 0 bases at J, with 10 bases between the two ends. Germline V gene data show CDR1 as SGHAT and CDR2 as FQDESV (reference sequence). The CDR3 contains 14 residues. The CDR3 DNA reads TGTGCCAGCAGCACCAGGACAGCTAACTATGGCTACACCTTC. Its translation is CASSTRTANYGYTF.

The V and J genes are TRBV7-9 and TRBJ2-3; 7 positions agree with TRBD1. This CDR3 region has 16 residues. Germline trimming cut 3 bases from V and 3 bases from J; bases unmatched to any gene: 9. CDR1 and CDR2 (germline): SEHNR, FQNEAQ (reference sequence). CDR3 in DNA: TGTGCCAGCAGCTTCGGATCCCAGGGGGTTACAGATACGCAGTATTTT. It encodes CASSFGSQGVTDTQYF.

The chain has TRBV29-1 and TRBJ1-1, with 10 bases fitting TRBD1. CDR3 length equals 12 residues. In germline, CDR1 is SQVTM, CDR2 ANQGSEA. V lost 7 bases and J lost 4; bases outside the gene matches: 3. The CDR3 DNA reads as TGCAGCGCCGACAGGGGGCTCACTGAAGCTTTCTTT. It is translated as CSADRGLTEAFF.

The chain recombines TRBV6-2 or TRBV6-3 with TRBJ1-2; no definite D call. This CDR3 spans 14 amino acids. Per germline, CDR1 MNHEY and CDR2 SVGEGT. V gave up 2 bases and J gave up 1 base, with 8 bases separating them. CDR3 protein: CASSYQAYNYGYTF. Here the CDR3 DNA reads TGTGCCAGCAGTTACCAGGCCTATAACTATGGCTACACCTTC.